This entry concerns a single T cell receptor (beta chain). These data come from a study of blood T cell repertoires in COVID-19. The CDR3 loop spans 13 amino acids. The V and J ends lost 6 bases and 8 bases respectively, with 14 bases between them. Repertoires were generated with immunoSEQ multiplex PCR, while TCRdb's copy carries only in-frame clones and drops some. Of 180,000 or so clones listed, roughly 89% are singletons. This clonotype originated in a man aged 18 to 30 with active or convalescent COVID-19. Sequencing used peripheral blood. This sequence joins TRBV12-3 or TRBV12-4 and TRBJ2-1, with unresolved D. The CDR3 DNA is TGTGCCAGCAGCCGCCCCCCCCTACATGAGCAGTTCTTC. Translated, it gives CASSRPPLHEQFF.